This T cell receptor beta chain derives from a study of cytomegalovirus exposure and HLA in healthy donors (dated by TCRdb to the late 2010s). Looking at the study overall: An earlier analysis of some 600 of the donors reported 250 to 350 Gb of sequence data and 95 million to 140 million unique TCR beta sequences obtained from 180 million or so T cells. About 300 gigabases of sequencing data and tens of millions of unique TCR sequences were included in an early release covering several hundred HLA-typed donors. Of the roughly 400 genotyped donors, roughly 80% were placed in the genetic ancestry cluster associated with self-reported Caucasian donors. The aim of the study was to test whether cataloging public T cell receptors could identify signatures of past pathogen exposure. The T cell repertoires of 666 subjects were profiled by immunosequencing and related to cytomegalovirus serostatus. Along with the approximately 700-subject first cohort, a separate validation cohort of around 120 different subjects was used. High-throughput TCR immunosequencing, statistical association of individual TCRs with disease status, and machine learning were combined to predict cytomegalovirus infection status. To study patterns of TCR occurrence, a later analysis re-analyzed previously published TCR beta repertoires from several hundred donors and added high-resolution HLA genotyping. The later analysis used no new phenotypic data to find candidate immune exposures, relying instead on TCR beta sequences and their occurrence across donors. To decide whether each TCR beta V gene segment behaved as functional or pseudogenic, an earlier analysis of over 500 of the donors relied on high-throughput TCR beta sequencing. Donor age, sex, ethnicity and CMV serostatus were compiled together with the repertoire data. A later genetic analysis took genome-wide SNP genotypes for about three fifths of the roughly 670 donors and used that subset as a discovery cohort. Every repertoire in the discovery cohort had been generated on one and the same sequencing platform. Both class I and class II loci were covered by HLA typing, at four-digit resolution. Typing coverage differed by locus: A, B, C, DRB1 and DQB1 were typed in roughly 620-640 donors, DQA1 in about 500, DPA1 in 606, and DPB1 in just under 490. Because of strong linkage in the cohort, four or five DR-DQ haplotypes were treated as single units for association and clustering. Among almost 400 genotyped donors of the cohort, an average of around 240,000 unique TCR beta nucleotide sequences were sequenced per donor, around 20% of them non-productive.

Details on this clone: Which antigen it targets is not known. Base qualities are not at hand, and no much larger clone is one base apart.

Broad study findings and their caveats: Most CMV-associated TCR beta chains appeared to be HLA-restricted in a later analysis, and the HLA associations seemed to be driven largely by CMV exposure. Some IMGT-functional V segments, including TRBV6-2 and TRBV6-3, could not be told apart with the 87-base-pair reads, so those segments were excluded. Roughly 17 rarely observed V segments, including chromosome 9 orphons, were excluded from the earlier analysis of approximately 600 of the donors because counts were too low. A later analysis found that TCR association rates varied across HLA loci, with DRB1 alleles showing the most associated TCRs and HLA-C alleles the fewest. A cluster of highly shared sequence variants was judged likely to be a technical artifact of the sequencing pipeline. In both the original and validation cohorts, the classifier was reported to diagnose cytomegalovirus status with high specificity and sensitivity. Several of the top co-occurrence clusters appeared to be linked to parvovirus B19, influenza, CMV and Epstein-Barr virus, according to a later analysis. The study gave a list of 150 to 200 TCR beta chains associated with cytomegalovirus. Because some donors lacked HLA typing at each locus, the association tests relied only on the typed subset. A further reported finding was that TCR beta sequences accurately predicted the HLA-A and HLA-B alleles for most subjects in the first cohort. In a later analysis, HLA-associated TCR beta chains were found to be more clonally expanded and to have lower generation probabilities than equally common non-associated chains. Only TCR beta chains were sequenced in this cohort, and the absence of alpha or paired-chain data limited detectable features. In an earlier analysis of approximately 590 of the donors, most TCR beta V segments appeared in productive rearrangements about 90% or about 30% of the time, broadly matching IMGT annotations. Presence/absence analyses assumed roughly uniform sequencing depth across donors, an assumption that may not hold. An association between a missense DCLRE1C variant and V-gene and J-gene trimming of TCR beta chains was found in a later genetic analysis and replicated in an independent cohort. Strong co-occurrence of HLA alleles, especially DR and DQ, made assigning TCR associations to individual alleles difficult. In a later analysis, about 17,000 TCR beta sequences were associated with specific HLA alleles at a false discovery rate of 0.05. Compared with the 666-donor mean, donors in an Asian-associated ancestry cluster had fewer N-insertions in productive TCRs, according to a later genetic analysis. Across donors, most TCR sequences were observed very rarely, whereas some public TCRs were present in many individuals. Correlated functional status among segregating V segments might reflect linkage disequilibrium, but an unknown experimental factor could not be ruled out. For the cohort, immune exposure information was limited to CMV serostatus. According to the authors, the approach could potentially be generalized to other disease states and immunological phenotypes. In vitro tests confirmed that a few of the cytomegalovirus-associated TCR beta chains recognize cytomegalovirus antigens.

In total, around 600 healthy bone marrow donors made up the cohort. At the time of sampling, all cohort members were nominally healthy, though unrecorded immune exposures were likely present. The donor was CMV seropositive and was included in the group of approximately 300 seropositive cohort members. Each donor provided a peripheral blood sample, and peripheral blood mononuclear cells were used for TCR beta sequencing. The Qiagen DNeasy Blood Extraction Kit was used to extract genomic DNA from the blood cell samples. The library was made by the immunoSEQ multiplex PCR assay. For the multiplex PCR, a mixture combining 60 forward primers for TCR Vbeta segments and 13 reverse primers for TCR Jbeta segments was used. The CDR3 region of rearranged TCR beta genes was amplified from genomic DNA by a multiplex PCR assay. Amplified TCR beta libraries were sequenced as 87-base-pair reads on the Illumina HiSeq System. In the authors' own workflow: A later analysis tallied tens of millions of unique TCR beta chains across the 666 repertoires, and some 10 million of those chains were shared by two or more donors. A nearest-neighbor algorithm error-corrected the raw reads and collapsed the reads into unique sequences, merging closely related sequences to remove PCR and sequencing errors. V, D and J gene segments were assigned by aligning CDR3 sequences to IMGT reference sequences. For a sequence to be retained, a match of at least six nucleotides was required to both a V gene segment and a J gene segment. Rearrangements were classified as productive when the CDR3 lacked stop codons and remained in frame with V and J, and all other rearrangements were classified as non-productive. Following IMGT convention, CDR3 was defined as the stretch from the second conserved V-encoded cysteine up to the conserved J-encoded phenylalanine. The earlier analysis of roughly 590 of the donors excluded any sequence lacking an unambiguous match to a single V gene segment. An earlier analysis of 550 to 650 of the donors classified V segments as functional when productive rearrangements were above 56.7% and as segregating when the standard deviation between donors was above 5%. A statistical classification framework was built for diagnosing cytomegalovirus status from the catalog of TCR beta chain sequences. In a later analysis, TCR nucleotide sequences were compared against IMGT/GENE-DB human TR gene sequences so that V and J genes could be assigned. In a later analysis, CDR3 sequences and most-parsimonious VDJ recombination scenarios were assigned using the TCRdist pipeline. In a later analysis, every TCR beta chain was defined by the combination of its CDR3 amino acid sequence and its V-gene family, and reads without a unique V-gene family were dropped. As a way to deal with suspected cross-contamination and a sequencing artifact, a later analysis dropped more than 500 nucleotide sequences that were highly shared and had low generation probability. In a later analysis, a clonal expansion index for each public chain was calculated from normalized within-repertoire ranks of inferred template counts. In a later analysis, generation probabilities were computed using a VDJ recombination model fitted to out-of-frame rearrangements, and the results were checked against IGoR. A later analysis scored TCR-TCR, TCR-HLA and TCR-CMV co-occurrence with hypergeometric tests, applying a repertoire-size bias correction to TCR pairs. A later analysis estimated false discovery rates by permuting HLA or CMV assignments 20 times. In a later analysis, co-occurring TCRs were grouped using DBSCAN, with TCRdist sequence similarity added in when clustering inside HLA-allele-positive subsets. For co-occurrence clustering, repertoires with fewer than 30,000 or more than 120,000 public chains were excluded, along with roughly five repertoires with anomalous nucleotide sharing. TCRdb carries this immuneACCESS record with in-frame sequences only. Its versions omit some clonotypes, under half of them owing to an unresolved V gene in the studies checked, with the rest unexplained. The DNA gave D and trimming, while V, J and clone size come from that table. The sample includes 79,000 or so clones, with under 85% observed a single time. About 22% of the sample rests with the top ten.

For CDR1 and CDR2, the germline V gene (reference sequence) lists SGHNT and YYREEE. The CDR3 holds 18 amino acids from the cysteine to the phenylalanine. The only DNA kept is the CDR3, 54 bases in frame from the first base. Clipping removes 2 bases from V and 5 bases from J, with 13 as the unmatched junction base count. Sequencing was carried out using PBMCs. The chain was built from TRBV5-4 and TRBJ2-5; TRBD2 lines up with 12 middle nucleotides. This receptor was taken from a woman aged 40 to 49 in good health and CMV-seropositive. The CDR3 corresponds to CASSLRLAGAPEEETQYF. The DNA sequence follows: TGTGCCAGCAGCTTACGACTAGCGGGGGCCCCGGAGGAGGAGACCCAGTACTTC.